The sequence of this TCR beta chain was determined in a study of blood T cell repertoires in COVID-19. Original methodology: Estimation of nucleated cell counts was performed using reference gene primer amplification. Clones were read by immunoSEQ multiplex PCR, and TCRdb kept only the in-frame ones, dropping some. The V and J calls and clone size were taken over from that table, and D and trimming were inferred from the DNA. The table lists some 82,000 clones, 65% to 85% of them singletons. The CDR3 totals 15 residues. The V gene's germline CDR1 is DFQATT and CDR2 SNEGSKA (reference sequence). The V end lost 3 bases, the J end lost 1 base, and 15 bases lay between the germline ends.

Sequenced: peripheral blood. The sequence derives from a man aged 80 or over with active or convalescent COVID-19. The gene calls are TRBV20-1 and TRBJ1-1, with D hard to call. The CDR3 loop is CSASGYSMRNTEAFF. The DNA for the CDR3 is TGCAGTGCTAGTGGTTACTCCATGAGGAACACTGAAGCTTTCTTT.